This T cell receptor beta chain was documented in a study of blood T cells in healthy people across ages. The authors ran a second PCR of about 7 to 11 cycles using a sample-barcoded 5' primer and a J-beta primer mix. Each cDNA molecule was tagged by a template-switch adaptor that had 12 random nucleotides. Each CDR3 protein gets one entry after TCRdb re-called the 5' RACE reads with MiXCR. Here the sample spans over 1.5 million distinct CDR3 sequences, about 50% being singletons. Germline V gene sequence: CDR1 DFQATT, CDR2 SNEGSKA (reference sequence). The CDR3 totals 17 residues. The V segment lost 2 bases and the J segment 0 bases; nucleotides outside the gene matches: 10. Concerning this clonotype itself: Its specificity is unknown.

Study results and limitations: Diversity figures based on one million T cells were deemed too low.

The donors, aged about 6 to 95, were healthy Caucasians from Russia. At least 5 micrograms of total RNA were extracted per sample. The rearrangement links TRBV20-1 to TRBJ2-1, with 7 bases matching TRBD2. This TCR was sampled from a middle-aged woman in good health. Source material: blood. The DNA for the CDR3 is TGCAGTGCTAGATATGGTTCCAGCGGGGTCTCCTACAATGAGCAGTTCTTC. It yields the protein CSARYGSSGVSYNEQFF.